Included here is one TCR beta chain sequence, with context. TCRdb redid the calling of the RT-PCR reads with MiXCR, one entry per CDR3 protein. The sample shows about 700,000 distinct CDR3 sequences, approximately 15% of them seen only once. This TCR was sampled from a female donor in good health, serving as a healthy control. Sequenced sample: memory CD4+ T cells from blood.

CDR3 residues: CASSRPNQNTEAFF. In DNA, the CDR3 is TGTGCCAGCAGTCGCCCAAATCAGAACACTGAAGCTTTCTTT. V and J are TRBV6-5 and TRBJ1-1; no firm D call. Per germline, CDR1 MNHEY and CDR2 SVGAGI. Trimming took off 5 bases at V and 1 base at J, with 11 bases between the two ends. The CDR3 totals 14 residues.